These T cell receptor beta chains were read from a single sample in a study of vaccination and CD4 T cells after COVID-19. Their target antigens are unknown. MiXCR, applied by TCRdb to the PCR reads, yields one record per CDR3 protein. The sample consists of approximately 16,000 distinct CDR3 sequences, just over 20% of them appearing once. This material consisted of CD4+ T cells from blood, cultured in vitro, taken before SARS-CoV-2 vaccination. These receptor sequences come from a human donor who received a COVID-19 vaccine. Both conserved end residues are part of each CDR3. The order of the fields is J gene, V gene, D gene, clone size, CDR3 protein, CDR3 DNA. D genes are given only for firm matches. Only some rows state a clone size, as once, few, many or a class for expanded clones.

>TRBJ1-3|TRBV5-1|-|once
CASTPGPRAGAGNTIYF
TGCGCCAGCACTCCTGGACCCAGGGCAGGGGCAGGAAACACCATATATTTT
>TRBJ1-1|TRBV6-1|-|few
CASSRRTMNTEAFF
TGTGCCAGCTCCCGACGGACAATGAACACTGAAGCTTTCTTT
>TRBJ1-2|TRBV19|TRBD1|few
CASSRERGTEGAYYGYTF
TGTGCCAGTAGTAGGGAGAGGGGCACTGAGGGGGCCTACTATGGCTACACCTTC
>TRBJ1-4|TRBV5-1|-|once
CASSLTEGEKLFF
TGCGCCAGCAGCTTGACCGAGGGGGAAAAACTGTTTTTT
>TRBJ2-5|TRBV2|-|medium-sized
CASTQWEWEHQETQYF
TGTGCCAGCACCCAATGGGAGTGGGAACACCAAGAGACCCAGTACTTC
>TRBJ2-3|TRBV2|TRBD2|-
CASSEGLAGGADTQYF
TGTGCCAGCAGTGAGGGACTAGCGGGGGGGGCAGATACGCAGTATTTT
>TRBJ2-7|TRBV7-2|TRBD2|-
CASSRTSGGPRLYEQYF
TGTGCCAGCAGCAGGACTAGCGGGGGGCCTCGTCTGTACGAGCAGTACTTC
>TRBJ2-5|TRBV7-7|TRBD2|-
CASSLARSGGPQETQYF
TGTGCCAGCAGCTTAGCGCGGAGCGGGGGGCCCCAAGAGACCCAGTACTTC
>TRBJ2-2|TRBV19|-|-
CATKAGPTGELFF
TGTGCCACGAAGGCAGGTCCCACCGGGGAGCTGTTTTTT
>TRBJ1-2|TRBV7-9|-|-
CTSTVMEIGYTF
TGTACCAGCACCGTGATGGAAATTGGCTACACCTTC